The text below deals with one T cell receptor (beta chain). Antigen specificity is unknown. The read ends 3 residues before the CDR3 terminus; that terminus is restored from the germline J gene. The data originate from a study of T cell clonality in common variable immunodeficiency. TCRdb's table, derived via immunoSEQ multiplex PCR, lists solely in-frame clones and lacks some. The sample is made up of 30,000 to 40,000 clones, none counted only once. Overall study findings and caveats: Fewer TCRbeta clones were shared among CVID subjects than controls. In common variable immunodeficiency, TCR beta chains reportedly carried fewer deletions and N-nucleotide insertions.

Between the trimmed V and J ends, which lost 3 bases and 2 bases, there was a span of 8 bases. The germline V gene encodes CDR1 DFQATT and CDR2 SNEGSKA (reference sequence). The CDR3 length is 13 residues. Diagnosis required reduced IgG, IgA and/or IgM with specific antibody deficiency. The sequencing input was peripheral blood mononuclear cells. The chain has TRBV20-1 and TRBJ1-3, with D perhaps TRBD1 (6 bases). The origin of this receptor is a human donor with common variable immunodeficiency. Incomplete CDR3 DNA: TGCAGTGCTAGGTCAGGGGCTGGAAACACC. Translation gives CSARSGAGNT. The full CDR3 protein reads CSARSGAGNTIYF.